The 14 T cell receptor beta chains below come from one sample, sequenced in a study of OX40 agonist ivuxolimab in advanced cancers. Some clones are missing from TCRdb's copy, which holds only in-frame ones; the method was immunoSEQ multiplex PCR. The sample holds approximately 62,000 clones, roughly nine tenths seen once. Sample: CD4+ or CD8+ T cells sorted from blood, taken in a trial of the OX40 agonist ivuxolimab. Receptor source: an adult with an advanced solid tumor such as melanoma, head and neck, liver or kidney cancer.

As to this clone: Other DNA sequences in the sample encode the same CDR3. This rearrangement joins TRBV11-2 to TRBJ1-2; D gene uncertain. The V end was cut by 0 bases, the J end by 2 bases, with 7 bases between. The CDR3 is 14 residues long. CDR1 and CDR2 from the germline V gene are SGHAT and FQNNGV. The CDR3 is CASSLEAGNYGYTF. In DNA, the CDR3 is TGTGCCAGCAGCTTAGAGGCGGGAAACTATGGCTACACCTTC.

The chain carries TRBV7-9 and TRBJ1-1, with D possibly being TRBD1 (5 bases). The V gene lost 5 bases and the J gene lost 4 bases, with 17 bases spanning the gap. This CDR3 contains 15 residues. Germline V gene sequence: CDR1 SEHNR, CDR2 FQNEAQ (reference sequence). DNA of the CDR3: TGTGCCAGCAGCCTTTGGAAAAGGGGAAGCACTGAAGCTTTCTTT. Translated: CASSLWKRGSTEAFF.

This sequence joins TRBV5-4 and TRBJ2-3; 8 positions match TRBD2. After removal of 2 bases from V and 5 bases from J, the junction contained 7 bases not matched to a gene. Germline V lookup: CDR1 SGHNT, CDR2 YYREEE (reference sequence). This CDR3 contains 15 residues. In nucleotides, the CDR3 is TGTGCCAGCAGCTTCAAGCGGGAGATTGAAGATACGCAGTATTTT. It is translated as CASSFKREIEDTQYF.

The chain recombines TRBV10-2 with TRBJ2-7, with D perhaps being TRBD1 or TRBD2 (6 bases each). V lost 8 bases to trimming and J lost 6 bases, with 17 bases between them. CDR3 length: 13 amino acids. Germline assignment: CDR1 WSHSY and CDR2 SAAADI. CDR3 coding DNA: TGCGCCAGCGGGGGGCGGATCCGGGGCGAGCAGTACTTC. It translates to CASGGRIRGEQYF.

In regard to this clone: A read error may produce the germline difference seen at one junction end. The CDR3 DNA reads as TGTGCCAGCAGCCAAGAGAGGGCAGGGGGAAGCACCATATATTTT. Its protein is CASSQERAGGSTIYF. The rearrangement joins TRBV4-2 to TRBJ1-3; 7 bases match TRBD1. Germline lookup yields CDR1 LGHNA and CDR2 YNFKEQ. The CDR3 totals 15 residues.

The chain joins TRBV7-9 to TRBJ2-7, with D possibly being TRBD1 (5 bases). CDR1 and CDR2 (germline): SEHNR, FQNEAQ (reference sequence). The V gene lost 2 bases and the J gene lost 3 bases, with 17 bases spanning the gap. The CDR3 is 16 amino acids. In DNA, the CDR3 is TGTGCCAGCAGCTTACCCCACAGGACACCGATCTACGAGCAGTACGTC. Protein sequence: CASSLPHRTPIYEQYV.

The chain couples TRBV13 to TRBJ2-4; D remains unclear. The CDR3 extends over 13 amino acids. The V gene's germline CDR1 is PRHDT and CDR2 FYEKMQ (reference sequence). The V end was cut by 8 bases, the J end by 1 base, with 9 bases between. The CDR3 DNA follows: TGTGCCAGCGGGTCCGCGGCCAAAAACATTCAGTACTTC. Translating it yields CASGSAAKNIQYF.

The chain uses TRBV6-1 and TRBJ2-3, with D perhaps matching TRBD2 (6 bases). Trimming took 10 bases from V and 3 from J, leaving 20 bases between them. Germline-derived CDR1 and CDR2 are MNHNS and SASEGT. The CDR3 spans 15 residues. CDR3 amino acids: CATAFLADRTDTQYF. The CDR3 DNA reads as TGTGCCACCGCCTTCTTAGCGGATAGAACAGATACGCAGTATTTT.

J is TRBJ2-1 and V is TRBV29-1, with D maybe TRBD1 (5 bases). The CDR3 totals 12 residues. V lost 8 bases and J lost 5, with 13 bases in between. The germline gives CDR1 SQVTM, CDR2 ANQGSEA. The CDR3 sequence is CSTIGVHNEQFF. The CDR3 DNA reads as TGCAGCACCATAGGGGTCCACAATGAGCAGTTCTTC.

The chain recombines TRBV7-9 with TRBJ2-7; 9 bases match TRBD1. The germline CDR1 and CDR2 sequences are SEHNR and FQNEAQ (reference sequence). The CDR3 length is 17 residues. Unmatched junction bases numbered 15, after V lost 5 bases and J lost 4 bases. The CDR3 protein is CASSDRISGTGPYEQYF. CDR3 DNA sequence: TGTGCCAGCAGCGATAGGATATCCGGGACAGGGCCTTACGAGCAGTACTTC.

The rearrangement links TRBV19 to TRBJ2-1; maybe TRBD2 (6 bases). Per germline, CDR1 LNHDA and CDR2 SQIVND (reference sequence). The V gene lost 1 base and the J gene lost 7 bases, with 11 bases spanning the gap. This CDR3 has 14 amino acids. CDR3 bases: TGTGCCAGTAGTATAGGCGGGGTGGGAAATGAGCAGTTCTTC. Translation: CASSIGGVGNEQFF.

V and J are TRBV5-1 and TRBJ2-7; D tentatively fits TRBD1 or TRBD2 (5 bases each). The CDR3 runs 15 residues. V was cut by 0 bases and J by 0 bases, with 10 bases left in between. Germline CDR1 is SGHRS and CDR2 is YFSETQ. The CDR3 region has the DNA TGCGCCAGCAGCTTGGTCGGGGCTAGCTCCTACGAGCAGTACTTC. It translates to CASSLVGASSYEQYF.

The V call is TRBV28, the J call TRBJ1-1; a weak D match, TRBD1 (5 bases). This CDR3 has 17 amino acids. Looked up from germline, CDR1 is MDHEN and CDR2 is SYDVKM. V was trimmed by 8 bases and J by 5 bases, leaving 27 bases between them. CDR3 sequence (DNA): TGTGCCAGCCGACGAGGGAGGGGTGGTGATTTGAGGACTGAAGCTTTCTTT. It specifies CASRRGRGGDLRTEAFF.

This clone has just one count. The rearrangement links TRBV29-1 to TRBJ1-2; weak D call: TRBD1 (6 bases). V dropped 7 bases and J dropped 4 bases, with 10 bases sitting between them. The CDR3 contains 11 residues. Germline V gene sequence: CDR1 SQVTM, CDR2 ANQGSEA. In DNA form, the CDR3 reads TGCAGCGCAACAGGGCGCTATGGCTACACCTTC. The encoded protein is CSATGRYGYTF.